A selection of T cell receptor beta chains follows, all from one sample in a study of T cells in Graves' hyperthyroidism and ophthalmopathy. TCRdb passed the multiplex PCR reads through MiXCR, listing each CDR3 protein once. The data contain fewer than 900,000 distinct CDR3 sequences, about 17% of them singletons. Sequences were obtained from blood. The receptors originated from a man aged 18 to 35 with Graves' hyperthyroidism. Both conserved end residues are part of each CDR3. A D gene is named only where the DNA matches it firmly. Only some rows state a clone size, as once, few, many or a class for expanded clones.

clone size: NA; V gene: TRBV29-1; J gene: TRBJ1-2; D gene: NA; CDR3 protein: CSVEDLEVAATPPNYGYTF; CDR3 DNA: TGCAGCGTTGAAGATCTAGAAGTGGCCGCAACCCCTCCTAACTATGGCTACACCTTC
clone size: many; V gene: TRBV30; J gene: TRBJ2-6; D gene: NA; CDR3 protein: CAWSRGTGTVGANVLTF; CDR3 DNA: TGTGCCTGGAGCCGGGGAACAGGTACAGTCGGGGCCAACGTCCTGACTTTC
clone size: many; V gene: TRBV20-1; J gene: TRBJ2-7; D gene: TRBD2; CDR3 protein: CSARDRTSGRSYEQYF; CDR3 DNA: TGCAGTGCTAGAGATCGGACTAGCGGGAGATCCTACGAGCAGTACTTC
clone size: many; V gene: TRBV6-1; J gene: TRBJ2-1; D gene: TRBD1; CDR3 protein: CASSHGQGNEQFF; CDR3 DNA: TGTGCCAGCAGCCACGGACAGGGCAATGAGCAGTTCTTC
clone size: many; V gene: TRBV28; J gene: TRBJ2-3; D gene: NA; CDR3 protein: CASSPLRRGTTDTQYF; CDR3 DNA: TGTGCCAGCAGCCCCTTACGCCGCGGGACCACTGATACGCAGTATTTT
clone size: many; V gene: TRBV2; J gene: TRBJ2-1; D gene: NA; CDR3 protein: CASSVAGEQFF; CDR3 DNA: TGTGCCAGCAGTGTCGCGGGTGAGCAGTTCTTC
clone size: many; V gene: TRBV12-5; J gene: TRBJ2-3; D gene: NA; CDR3 protein: CASGLDPDRGTQYF; CDR3 DNA: TGTGCTAGTGGTTTGGACCCGGACAGAGGCACGCAGTATTTT
clone size: many; V gene: TRBV12-3/TRBV12-4; J gene: TRBJ2-7; D gene: NA; CDR3 protein: CASSLSQISYEQYF; CDR3 DNA: TGTGCCAGCAGTTTGTCCCAGATCTCCTACGAGCAGTACTTC
clone size: many; V gene: TRBV7-7; J gene: TRBJ2-3; D gene: TRBD1; CDR3 protein: CASSTGGSADTQYF; CDR3 DNA: TGTGCTAGCAGTACAGGGGGGAGCGCAGATACGCAGTATTTT
clone size: NA; V gene: TRBV20-1; J gene: TRBJ1-1; D gene: TRBD1; CDR3 protein: CSARGQQGRSRDTEAFF; CDR3 DNA: TGCAGTGCTAGGGGACAACAGGGGAGAAGTCGGGACACTGAAGCTTTCTTT
clone size: NA; V gene: TRBV29-1; J gene: TRBJ2-7; D gene: NA; CDR3 protein: CSVEDGLADEQYF; CDR3 DNA: TGCAGCGTTGAAGATGGATTAGCGGACGAGCAGTACTTC
clone size: NA; V gene: TRBV19; J gene: TRBJ1-1; D gene: NA; CDR3 protein: CASGEGDTEAFF; CDR3 DNA: TGTGCCAGTGGCGAGGGGGACACTGAAGCTTTCTTT
clone size: few; V gene: TRBV28; J gene: TRBJ2-2; D gene: TRBD2; CDR3 protein: CASTLLAGIGELFF; CDR3 DNA: TGTGCCAGCACCTTACTAGCGGGAATCGGGGAGCTGTTTTTT
clone size: many; V gene: TRBV10-3; J gene: TRBJ2-7; D gene: NA; CDR3 protein: CAISGGGRQGSYEQYF; CDR3 DNA: TGTGCCATCAGTGGTGGTGGGAGGCAAGGCTCCTACGAGCAGTACTTC
clone size: few; V gene: TRBV29-1; J gene: TRBJ1-2; D gene: TRBD1; CDR3 protein: CSAIGTGPPYGYTF; CDR3 DNA: TGCAGCGCCATCGGGACAGGGCCCCCTTATGGCTACACCTTC
clone size: NA; V gene: TRBV27; J gene: TRBJ2-3; D gene: NA; CDR3 protein: CASSPGVGPTDTQYF; CDR3 DNA: TGTGCCAGCAGTCCGGGAGTGGGGCCCACAGATACGCAGTATTTT
clone size: many; V gene: TRBV9; J gene: TRBJ1-1; D gene: NA; CDR3 protein: CASSTLAGVWGNTEAFF; CDR3 DNA: TGTGCCAGCAGCACGTTAGCTGGAGTTTGGGGGAACACTGAAGCTTTCTTT